Shown below are 22 T cell receptor beta chains from a single sample sequenced in a study of T cells in Graves' hyperthyroidism and ophthalmopathy. Amplified TCR beta CDR3 regions derived from RNA transcripts. Using the HTBI primer set, a first-round RT-PCR was run on the TCR CDR3. TCRdb itself ran the multiplex PCR reads through MiXCR, one entry per CDR3 protein. Of some 370,000 distinct CDR3 sequences listed, around 15% are singletons. The specimen was blood. These receptors came from a man aged 45-60 years with Graves' ophthalmopathy.

This clonotype has ten or more counts. This chain connects TRBV12-3 or TRBV12-4 to TRBJ2-7; the D gene could be TRBD1 or TRBD2 (5 bases each). The CDR3 consists of 14 residues. V was shortened by 6 bases and J by 3 bases, with 15 bases between the two germline ends. CDR3: CASSPGRLDYEQYF. CDR3 sequence (DNA): TGTGCCAGCAGCCCGGGACGGTTAGACTACGAGCAGTACTTC.

V and J are TRBV7-2 and TRBJ2-4; 7 bases align to TRBD2. Losses at the gene ends were 1 base for V and 9 bases for J; bases not matched to a gene: 6. The CDR3 has 14 residues. Germline V lookup: CDR1 SGHTA, CDR2 FQGNSA. This CDR3 is CASSLGAGSGIQYF. CDR3 DNA sequence: TGTGCCAGCAGCTTAGGAGCGGGGTCGGGCATTCAGTACTTC.

This clonotype was observed at least ten times. The chain links TRBV6-1 to TRBJ2-1; TRBD1 agrees at 9 bases. This CDR3 is built from 16 residues. Germline CDR1 and CDR2: MNHNS and SASEGT. With V trimmed by 11 bases and J by 8 bases, 19 bases remained unmatched. In DNA, the CDR3 is TGTGCCGCAGCAAAAAGGGTTCGGGACAGGGAGGATGAGCAGTTCTTC. Protein product: CAAAKRVRDREDEQFF.

The V gene is TRBV30, the J gene TRBJ1-1; D may be TRBD1 (5 bases). The V and J ends lost 3 bases and 3 bases respectively, with 11 bases between them. There are 13 residues in the CDR3. The germline V gene has CDR1 GTSNPN and CDR2 SVGIG (reference sequence). This CDR3 is CAWSGGTDTEAFF. CDR3 bases: TGTGCCTGGAGCGGAGGGACGGACACTGAAGCTTTCTTT.

In its sample, this clonotype was seen many times. The J gene is TRBJ1-2, the V gene TRBV12-3 or TRBV12-4; tentative D call: TRBD1 (6 bases). Between the trimmed V and J ends, which lost 6 bases and 3 bases, there was a span of 11 bases. The CDR3 contains 13 residues. The CDR3 DNA sequence: TGTGCCAGCAGCCCGGACAGATACTATGGCTACACCTTC. Translated, it gives CASSPDRYYGYTF.

Only a few counts were recorded for this clonotype. This chain links TRBV28 with TRBJ1-1, with 11 bases lining up with TRBD1. CDR1 MDHEN and CDR2 SYDVKM come from the germline V gene. This CDR3 spans 14 amino acids. With 5 bases clipped from V and 4 bases from J, the junction kept 3 bases outside the gene matches. The CDR3 loop reads CASSGQGARTEAFF. CDR3 bases: TGTGCCAGCAGTGGACAGGGGGCGCGCACTGAAGCTTTCTTT.

This clonotype was seen repeatedly, ten times or more. This rearrangement joins TRBV7-8 to TRBJ2-5, with D perhaps TRBD2 (5 bases). The V end lost 4 bases, the J end lost 4 bases, and 16 bases lay between the germline ends. The germline CDR1 and CDR2 sequences are SGHVS and FQNEAQ. CDR3 length: 15 residues. In nucleotides, the CDR3 is TGTGCCAGCAGCTACTCGGGGTCTCGTCCAGAGACCCAGTACTTC. Encoded protein: CASSYSGSRPETQYF.

This clonotype was detected many times. V and J are TRBV5-6 and TRBJ1-1; 9 nucleotides align to TRBD1. Germline V gene data show CDR1 as SGHDT and CDR2 as YYEEEE. V lost 3 bases and J lost 8; bases outside the gene matches: 8. CDR3 length: 14 residues. CDR3 in amino acids: CASSSRQGVTEAFF. Written as DNA, the CDR3 is TGTGCCAGCAGCTCGCGACAGGGGGTAACCGAAGCTTTCTTT.

As concerns this clonotype: This may arise from a read error, as a much more abundant clone is one base away. The chain has TRBV5-1 and TRBJ2-5; 8 positions agree with TRBD1. Trimming at V came to 4 bases and at J to 5 bases, leaving 16 bases not matched to a gene. CDR1 is SGHRS, CDR2 YFSETQ, per germline. The CDR3 loop spans 17 amino acids. The CDR3 protein is CASSGQGSSLAPETQYF. In nucleotides, the CDR3 is TGCGCCAGCAGCGGACAGGGCTCCTCACTCGCCCCGGAGACCCAGTACTTC.

This clonotype was seen ten or more times. The rearrangement joins TRBV12-3 or TRBV12-4 to TRBJ1-2; tentative D call: TRBD1 (5 bases). The CDR3 has 15 amino acids. V lost 5 bases and J 3 bases, leaving 16 bases between the germline ends. DNA of the CDR3: TGTGCCAGCAGTGAATCCGGGACGGAACACTATGGCTACACCTTC. Its translation is CASSESGTEHYGYTF.

The sample holds many counts of this clonotype. The CDR3 nucleotides read TGTGCCAGCAGCCGTGGGTTCATTCAGCCCCAGCATTTT. Translated: CASSRGFIQPQHF. J is TRBJ1-5 and V is TRBV9; D gene uncertain. The CDR3 totals 13 residues. Germline V gene lookup returns CDR1 SGDLS and CDR2 YYNGEE. Trimming removed 4 bases at V and 6 bases at J, with 11 bases between.

This clonotype was seen many times. The V call is TRBV6-5, the J call TRBJ2-5; perhaps TRBD1 as D (6 bases). Trimming stripped 6 bases from V and 5 bases from J, with 13 bases between. The V gene's germline CDR1 is MNHEY and CDR2 SVGAGI. CDR3 length equals 13 residues. In DNA, the CDR3 is TGTGCCAGCAGGCCGACAGGCAGGGAGACCCAGTACTTC. Protein sequence: CASRPTGRETQYF.

The J gene is TRBJ2-7, the V gene TRBV20-1; TRBD2 is a possible D gene (5 bases). The V and J ends lost 3 bases and 6 bases respectively, with 12 bases between them. The CDR3 runs 12 residues. Germline-derived CDR1 and CDR2 are DFQATT and SNEGSKA (reference sequence). In nucleotides, the CDR3 is TGCAGTGCTAGCCAGGAGGTGGGCGAGCAGTACTTC. Translation: CSASQEVGEQYF.

This clonotype showed up many times. This rearrangement joins TRBV20-1 to TRBJ1-1, with a possible D match to TRBD1 (5 bases). The CDR3 runs to 13 residues. Trimming removed 4 bases from V and 5 bases from J, with 14 bases in between. Germline V gives CDR1 DFQATT, CDR2 SNEGSKA (reference sequence). The CDR3 DNA follows: TGCAGTGCTAAGGGACCAACGTGGACTGAAGCTTTCTTT. The encoded protein is CSAKGPTWTEAFF.

The gene calls are TRBV4-2 and TRBJ2-1; D call uncertain. Germline V gene data show CDR1 as LGHNA and CDR2 as YNFKEQ. CDR3 length: 16 amino acids. V was cut by 1 base and J by 0 bases, with 10 bases left in between. Written as DNA, the CDR3 is TGTGCCAGCAGCCAAGCGGCCACGAGCTCCTACAATGAGCAGTTCTTC. Encoded protein: CASSQAATSSYNEQFF.

In its sample, this clonotype was seen many times. This sequence joins TRBV14 and TRBJ2-1; TRBD1 is a possible D gene (6 bases). CDR3 length equals 15 residues. CDR1 and CDR2 from the germline V gene are SGHDN and FVKESK. V was cut by 4 bases and J by 6 bases, with 16 bases left in between. CDR3 bases: TGTGCCAGCAGCCCCCGCCTAGGGGGTAGCAATGAGCAGTTCTTC. This encodes CASSPRLGGSNEQFF. Full variable domain (outside the CDR3, taken from reference TRBV14 and TRBJ2-1): EAGVTQFPSHSVIEKGQTVTLRCDPISGHDNLYWYRRVMGKEIKFLLHFVKESKQDESGMPNNRFLAERTGGTYSTLKVQPAELEDSGVYFCASSPRLGGSNEQFFGPGTRLTVL.

This clonotype was observed a handful of times. The chain couples TRBV9 to TRBJ1-1; the D gene is possibly TRBD1 (6 bases). Trimming removed 5 bases from V and 1 base from J, with 18 bases in between. The CDR3 length is 16 residues. In germline, CDR1 is SGDLS, CDR2 YYNGEE. In nucleotides, the CDR3 is TGTGCCAGCAGAGACACTCCAGGGGATGAGAACACTGAAGCTTTCTTT. It encodes CASRDTPGDENTEAFF.

As regards this clonotype: A much more abundant neighbour one base away suggests this may be a read error. The rearrangement joins TRBV6-5 to TRBJ2-7, with a weak D call TRBD2 (6 bases). Germline values: CDR1 MNHEY, CDR2 SVGAGI. V lost 2 bases and J 3 bases, leaving 11 bases between the germline ends. This CDR3 comprises 14 residues. The DNA of the CDR3 is TGTGCCAGCAGTTACGGCCCGGGACTCTACGAGCAGTACTTC. Its translation: CASSYGPGLYEQYF.

This clonotype occurred many times. V and J are TRBV5-1 and TRBJ2-3; 12 nucleotides line up with TRBD1. With V trimmed by 5 bases and J by 4 bases, 8 bases remained unmatched. Germline-derived CDR1 and CDR2 are SGHRS and YFSETQ. This CDR3 is 16 amino acids long. In DNA form, the CDR3 reads TGCGCCAGCAGAGGGACAGGGGGCGACAGATCAGATACGCAGTATTTT. Its protein product is CASRGTGGDRSDTQYF.

This clonotype has just a few counts. The V call is TRBV10-3, the J call TRBJ2-1; D unclear. The germline V gene encodes CDR1 ENHRY and CDR2 SYGVKD. There are 14 residues in the CDR3. Trimming shortened V by 3 bases and J by 7 bases, and 13 bases separated the two germline ends. As DNA, the CDR3 is TGTGCCATCAGTGATCGGCCCACTCGAAATGAGCAGTTCTTC. This sequence encodes CAISDRPTRNEQFF.

This clonotype was counted many times. The chain employs TRBV5-1 and TRBJ2-7, with D possibly TRBD2 on 6 matching bases. The V and J ends lost 2 bases and 3 bases respectively, with 15 bases between them. This CDR3 spans 15 amino acids. Germline CDR1 SGHRS, CDR2 YFSETQ. The CDR3 loop is CASSFGGTGHYEQYF. The CDR3 nucleotides read TGCGCCAGCAGCTTTGGCGGGACCGGACACTACGAGCAGTACTTC.

The CDR3 DNA reads as TGTGCCAGCAGCTTTGATTTAGCGGGACCTCTAGCCAAAAACATTCAGTACTTC. Its protein is CASSFDLAGPLAKNIQYF. The chain combines TRBV7-2 with TRBJ2-4; 8 nucleotides align to TRBD2. Germline V gene sequence: CDR1 SGHTA, CDR2 FQGNSA. V gave up 3 bases and J gave up 0 bases; unmatched junction bases: 10. The CDR3 length is 18 residues.